Below are 4 T cell receptor beta chains sequenced from a single sample in a study of read filtering for tumor transcriptome and immune sequencing. Molecular barcoded adaptors covering alpha/delta and beta/gamma chains were used on approximately 400 ng RNA. Each CDR3 protein is one row after TCRdb ran MiXCR on the reads. The sample carries 35,000 to 40,000 distinct CDR3 sequences, 14% recorded once. The sample comprised a population of CD138-negative cells sorted from bone marrow. These receptors were taken from a donor aged 40 or over with multiple myeloma.

Comment on this clonotype: This likely came from a read error, as a far larger clone is one base away. DNA of the CDR3: TGTGCCAGCAGCGCCGGGGGCGGCTCCTACAATGAGCAGTTCTTC. Protein sequence: CASSAGGGSYNEQFF. The chain carries TRBV12-3 or TRBV12-4 and TRBJ2-1; the D gene could be TRBD1 or TRBD2 (6 bases each). This CDR3 region has 15 residues. V was shortened by 6 bases and J by 0 bases, with 12 bases between the two germline ends.

Remarks on this clonotype: This sequence may be a read error, since a much larger clone differs from it by one base. V usage is TRBV20-1 and J usage is TRBJ2-3; D is unclear. Germline loops: CDR1 DFQATT, CDR2 SNEGSKA (reference sequence). V lost 3 bases, J lost 8 bases, and 18 bases lay in between. The CDR3 is made up of 14 amino acids. In DNA, the CDR3 is TGCAGTGCTAGCGGCGGAGCCCCAGCAGGTACGCAGTATTTT. Encoded protein: CSASGGAPAGTQYF.

This clonotype appeared many times. A much larger clonotype is one base distant, so this may be a read error. The CDR3 DNA reads TGCAGTGCGCAGGGTGATACCTCCTACAATGGGCAGTTCTTC. Translation gives CSAQGDTSYNGQFF. The chain combines TRBV20-1 with TRBJ2-1; possible D gene TRBD1, 5 bases. This CDR3 contains 14 residues. Germline-derived CDR1 and CDR2 are DFQATT and SNEGSKA (reference sequence).

The sample holds many counts of this clonotype. V is TRBV5-1 and J is TRBJ1-4; D is uncertain. Germline V lookup: CDR1 SGHRS, CDR2 YFSETQ. The ends were cut back, 4 bases at V and 5 bases at J, with 15 bases in the middle. CDR3 size: 15 residues. CDR3 sequence: CASSPPEERNEKLFF. The CDR3 DNA reads as TGCGCCAGCAGCCCCCCGGAGGAGAGAAATGAAAAACTGTTTTTT.